Each of the 31 T cell receptor beta chains below was sequenced from the same sample in a study of cytomegalovirus exposure and HLA in healthy donors. Assay: immunoSEQ multiplex PCR; the TCRdb copy retains only in-frame clones and omits some. The sample holds 250,000 or so clones, roughly 89% seen once. Sequencing used PBMCs. The receptors originated from a man aged 18 to 30 in good health and CMV-seronegative.

The chain links TRBV7-8 to TRBJ1-4; 7 nucleotides align to TRBD1. V trimming: 3 bases; J trimming: 5 bases; junction bases outside the gene matches: 9. Germline V CDR1 and CDR2: SGHVS, FQNEAQ. CDR3 length equals 16 residues. CDR3 region: CASSFQTTGPNEKLFF. The CDR3 DNA sequence: TGTGCCAGCAGCTTCCAAACGACAGGGCCAAATGAAAAACTGTTTTTT. Full variable domain (remainder filled in from reference TRBV7-8 and TRBJ1-4): GAGVSQSPRYKVAKRGQDVALRCDPISGHVSLFWYQQALGQGPEFLTYFQNEAQLDKSGLPSDRFFAERPEGSVSTLKIQRTQQEDSAVYLCASSFQTTGPNEKLFFGSGTQLSVL.

The V call is TRBV5-6, the J call TRBJ1-1, with TRBD1 matching 10 bases. Per germline, CDR1 SGHDT and CDR2 YYEEEE. The CDR3 runs to 15 residues. J was trimmed by 5 bases and V by 4 bases; bases with no gene match: 8. CDR3 bases: TGTGCCAGCAGCCCTTCGACAGGGGGCAATACTGAAGCTTTCTTT. It is translated as CASSPSTGGNTEAFF.

The chain is built from TRBV2 and TRBJ2-1; D possibly corresponds to TRBD1 (6 bases). Trimming took off 5 bases at V and 7 bases at J, with 15 bases between the two ends. This CDR3 region has 14 residues. Germline V CDR1 and CDR2: SNHLY, FYNNEI. The CDR3 spells CASSPYGTSNEQFF. As DNA, the CDR3 is TGTGCCAGCAGTCCCTACGGGACATCGAATGAGCAGTTCTTC. The complete variable domain, with remaining parts taken from reference TRBV2 and TRBJ2-1, reads EPEVTQTPSHQVTQMGQEVILRCVPISNHLYFYWYRQILGQKVEFLVSFYNNEISEKSEIFDDQFSVERPDGSNFTLKIRSTKLEDSAMYFCASSPYGTSNEQFFGPGTRLTVL.

V is TRBV7-2 and J is TRBJ2-1, with D perhaps TRBD1 (5 bases). The V end was cut by 8 bases, the J end by 3 bases, with 14 bases between. The CDR3 is made up of 14 amino acids. Germline-derived CDR1 and CDR2 are SGHTA and FQGNSA. The CDR3 here is CASRIDRLYNEQFF. The CDR3 DNA is TGTGCCAGCCGAATCGACAGACTCTACAATGAGCAGTTCTTC.

The V call is TRBV28, the J call TRBJ2-3, with D possibly TRBD2 on 5 matching bases. The V gene lost 8 bases and the J gene lost 4 bases, with 7 bases spanning the gap. The V gene's germline CDR1 is MDHEN and CDR2 SYDVKM. The CDR3 totals 11 residues. In DNA form, the CDR3 reads TGTGCCAGCGTGGGAGCAGATACGCAGTATTTT. Protein product: CASVGADTQYF.

The V call is TRBV5-4, the J call TRBJ2-6, with D perhaps matching TRBD1 (5 bases). The CDR3 has 15 amino acids. Trimming left V 3 bases short and J 4 bases short, with 11 bases between. The V gene's germline CDR1 is SGHNT and CDR2 YYREEE (reference sequence). The CDR3 is CASSYQGAGANVLTF. The CDR3, as DNA: TGTGCCAGCAGCTACCAGGGTGCCGGGGCCAACGTCCTGACTTTC.

The rearrangement joins TRBV28 to TRBJ1-2, with 7 bases lining up with TRBD1. V trimming: 6 bases; J trimming: 8 bases; junction bases outside the gene matches: 9. Germline V gene lookup returns CDR1 MDHEN and CDR2 SYDVKM. This CDR3 contains 13 residues. The CDR3 sequence: CASRGRQGEGYTF. In nucleotides, the CDR3 is TGTGCCAGCAGGGGGAGACAGGGAGAGGGCTACACCTTC.

The V gene is TRBV10-1, the J gene TRBJ2-3; 9 bases agree with TRBD2. V lost 4 bases to trimming and J lost 4 bases; unmatched junction nucleotides: 6. This CDR3 is built from 15 residues. Germline CDR1 is WNHNN and CDR2 is SYGVQD (reference sequence). The CDR3 nucleotides are TGCGCCAGCAGTGGCGGGGGGGTTGGGTCAGATACGCAGTATTTT. Translated, it gives CASSGGGVGSDTQYF.

In its sample, this clone was seen once. The V call is TRBV18, the J call TRBJ2-1; D is possibly TRBD2 (6 bases). Trimming left V 4 bases short and J 10 bases short, with 14 bases between. Germline CDR1 KGHSH, CDR2 LQKENI. The CDR3 length is 13 residues. In nucleotides, the CDR3 is TGTGCCAGCTCACGGGACTCTACGGGAGAGCAGTTCTTC. Protein product: CASSRDSTGEQFF.

The chain combines TRBV7-9 with TRBJ1-1, with unresolved D. This CDR3 has 15 residues. CDR1 SEHNR and CDR2 FQNEAQ come from the germline V gene (reference sequence). Trimming took 1 base from V and 4 from J, leaving 13 bases between them. DNA for the CDR3: TGTGCCAGCAGCTTAGAAGCCCGTACGGGCACTGAAGCTTTCTTT. This translates into CASSLEARTGTEAFF.

Notes on this clone: Other DNA variants within this sample encode the same CDR3. The V call is TRBV30, the J call TRBJ2-2; D ambiguous. Germline V gives CDR1 GTSNPN, CDR2 SVGIG (reference sequence). The V and J ends lost 3 bases and 3 bases respectively, with 5 bases between them. This CDR3 is 12 amino acids long. The chain's CDR3 is CAWSYYTGELFF. The CDR3 DNA sequence: TGTGCCTGGAGCTACTACACCGGGGAGCTGTTTTTT.

V is TRBV21-1 and J is TRBJ2-7; TRBD2 was called by the table and not checked on the DNA. TRBV21-1 represents a pseudogene. CDR3 length equals 16 residues. This CDR3 reads CASSKLPGAGSYEQYF. CDR3 bases: TGTGCCAGCAGCAAACTTCCGGGTGCTGGCTCCTACGAGCAGTACTTC.

This clone has a handful of counts. This CDR3 is CAISGLLSSYEQYF. CDR3 nucleotides: TGTGCCATCAGTGGACTCCTCAGCTCCTACGAGCAGTACTTC. V gene TRBV10-3 combines with J gene TRBJ2-7; D not resolved. The CDR3 is made up of 14 amino acids. Germline V gene data show CDR1 as ENHRY and CDR2 as SYGVKD. V gave up 4 bases and J gave up 0 bases, with 10 bases separating them.

This rearrangement joins TRBV27 to TRBJ2-2; a possible D gene is TRBD2 (5 bases). Germline CDR1 MNHEY, CDR2 SMNVEV (reference sequence). Trimming stripped 4 bases from V and 6 bases from J, with 12 bases between. The CDR3 has 14 residues. CDR3 residues: CASSSYGEAGELFF. CDR3 nucleotide sequence: TGTGCCAGCAGTTCTTACGGGGAAGCCGGGGAGCTGTTTTTT.

This clone was seen a single time. This chain connects TRBV6-1 to TRBJ2-1; D is uncertain. Germline V lookup: CDR1 MNHNS, CDR2 SASEGT. This CDR3 spans 14 amino acids. The V gene lost 2 bases and the J gene lost 6 bases, with 11 bases spanning the gap. CDR3 sequence reads: CASSELPGSNEQFF. The CDR3 DNA follows: TGTGCCAGCAGTGAACTTCCCGGGTCCAATGAGCAGTTCTTC.

On this clone itself: The same CDR3 also results from other DNA sequences found in this sample. The chain is built from TRBV19 and TRBJ2-7; 7 bases are shared with TRBD1. This CDR3 contains 13 residues. V gave up 1 base and J gave up 3 bases; unmatched junction bases: 0. The germline gives CDR1 LNHDA, CDR2 SQIVND (reference sequence). CDR3 bases: TGTGCCAGTAGTATAGGACAGGGCTACGAGCAGTACTTC. This codes for CASSIGQGYEQYF.

This chain links TRBV28 with TRBJ2-7; possible D gene TRBD2, 5 bases. Per germline, CDR1 MDHEN and CDR2 SYDVKM. Trimming shortened V by 6 bases and J by 0 bases, and 9 bases separated the two germline ends. The CDR3 length is 13 residues. The CDR3, as DNA: TGTGCCAGCAGGCCGGGGAGCTCCTACGAGCAGTACTTC. It codes for CASRPGSSYEQYF.

The V and J genes are TRBV4-1 and TRBJ2-1, with 13 bases that match TRBD2. The germline gives CDR1 MGHRA, CDR2 YSYEKL. Trimming removed 3 bases from V and 4 bases from J; junction bases left unmatched: 9. The CDR3 covers 18 residues. As DNA, the CDR3 is TGCGCCAGCAGCCAGATACTAGCGGGAGGGGTGGGTTACAATGAGCAGTTCTTC. Translating it yields CASSQILAGGVGYNEQFF.

The rearrangement links TRBV5-5 to TRBJ2-7; maybe TRBD1 (6 bases). The CDR3 sequence is 12 residues long. The germline V gene encodes CDR1 SGHKS and CDR2 YYEKEE (reference sequence). V was clipped by 4 bases and J by 5 bases, with 10 bases between them. The CDR3: CASSHRVDEQYF. DNA of the CDR3: TGTGCCAGCAGCCACAGGGTCGACGAGCAGTACTTC.

The chain employs TRBV9 and TRBJ2-5; 9 bases match TRBD1. V lost 0 bases and J lost 5; bases outside the gene matches: 8. The CDR3 runs 16 residues. Germline loops: CDR1 SGDLS, CDR2 YYNGEE. The CDR3 spells CASSVDGQGRRETQYF. Here the CDR3 DNA reads TGTGCCAGCAGCGTAGATGGACAGGGGAGGAGGGAGACCCAGTACTTC.

This clone was recorded once. The rearrangement uses TRBV2 and TRBJ1-2; 8 positions match TRBD1. The CDR3 runs to 13 residues. The J segment lost 6 bases and the V segment lost 7 bases, leaving 7 bases of the junction unmatched. The germline CDR1 and CDR2 sequences are SNHLY and FYNNEI. The CDR3 sequence: CASNIGQGHGYTF. CDR3 sequence (DNA): TGTGCCAGCAATATCGGACAGGGCCATGGCTACACCTTC.

This clone was found once. The gene calls are TRBV6-1 and TRBJ2-1; 8 positions match TRBD2. The CDR3 runs to 13 residues. The V segment lost 8 bases and the J segment 7 bases; nucleotides outside the gene matches: 7. From germline, CDR1 is MNHNS and CDR2 SASEGT. The CDR3, as DNA: TGTGCCAGCGGTAGCGGGACTATAAATGAGCAGTTCTTC. This codes for CASGSGTINEQFF.

The V and J genes are TRBV5-1 and TRBJ1-3; TRBD1 aligns across 7 bases. In germline, CDR1 is SGHRS, CDR2 YFSETQ. The CDR3 sequence is 18 residues long. V gave up 0 bases and J gave up 2 bases; unmatched junction bases: 11. CDR3 in amino acids: CASSLAPTGPITGNTIYF. CDR3 nucleotides: TGCGCCAGCAGCTTGGCTCCGACAGGGCCTATTACTGGAAACACCATATATTTT.

The CDR3 here is CASSRTSGNTGELFF. As DNA, the CDR3 is TGTGCCAGCAGCCGGACTAGCGGGAACACCGGGGAGCTGTTTTTT. The chain couples TRBV7-9 to TRBJ2-2; TRBD2 aligns across 10 bases. Trimming at V came to 5 bases and at J to 1 base, leaving 1 base not matched to a gene. Germline lookup yields CDR1 SEHNR and CDR2 FQNEAQ (reference sequence). The CDR3 sequence is 15 residues long.

V and J are TRBV2 and TRBJ1-6; 10 bases are shared with TRBD1. Germline loops: CDR1 SNHLY, CDR2 FYNNEI. V lost 6 bases, J lost 6 bases, and 5 bases stayed unmatched. The CDR3 contains 15 residues. The CDR3 protein is CASSADRGGNSPLHF. CDR3 in DNA: TGTGCCAGCAGCGCGGACAGGGGGGGTAATTCACCCCTCCACTTT.

V gene TRBV30 combines with J gene TRBJ2-5; 7 bases map to TRBD1. J was trimmed by 5 bases and V by 0 bases; bases with no gene match: 3. CDR1 and CDR2 from the germline V gene are GTSNPN and SVGIG (reference sequence). The CDR3 runs 13 residues. CDR3 sequence reads: CAWSVVRGETQYF. The DNA of the CDR3 is TGTGCCTGGAGTGTAGTCAGGGGGGAGACCCAGTACTTC.

The chain links TRBV5-1 to TRBJ1-1; weak D call: TRBD1 (5 bases). With 0 bases removed from V and 8 bases from J, the gap between germline ends came to 8 bases. Germline values: CDR1 SGHRS, CDR2 YFSETQ. There are 12 residues in the CDR3. The CDR3 nucleotides read TGCGCCAGCAGCTTGGAGGGGCCCGAAGCTTTCTTT. Translated: CASSLEGPEAFF.

CDR3 in amino acids: CASSLSWGRAGELFF. In DNA, the CDR3 is TGTGCCAGCAGTTTGTCATGGGGGAGGGCCGGGGAGCTGTTTTTT. The chain uses TRBV28 and TRBJ2-2, with 7 positions matching TRBD2. CDR3 length equals 15 residues. Germline loops: CDR1 MDHEN, CDR2 SYDVKM. Trimming at V came to 3 bases and at J to 6 bases, leaving 7 bases not matched to a gene.

This chain uses TRBV15 with TRBJ1-1; 7 bases fit TRBD1. The CDR3 is 14 amino acids. CDR1 LNHNV and CDR2 YYDKDF come from the germline V gene (reference sequence). V was clipped by 0 bases and J by 11 bases; unmatched bases: 9. The CDR3 sequence: CATSRDQGGALAFF. CDR3 bases: TGTGCCACCAGCAGAGATCAAGGGGGCGCGTTGGCTTTCTTT.

The chain links TRBV7-2 to TRBJ1-2; D ambiguous. The germline V gene has CDR1 SGHTA and CDR2 FQGNSA. The CDR3 is 13 residues long. V was pared by 1 base and J by 4 bases, with 7 bases between. In DNA, the CDR3 is TGTGCCAGCAGCTTAGACAGCTCCTATGGCTACACCTTC. Amino acid sequence: CASSLDSSYGYTF.

This chain uses TRBV7-8 with TRBJ1-1; 8 nucleotides agree with TRBD1. The CDR3 spans 12 residues. V lost 5 bases to trimming and J lost 8 bases; unmatched junction nucleotides: 4. Germline V gives CDR1 SGHVS, CDR2 FQNEAQ. CDR3 region: CASSPRTGEAFF. The CDR3 DNA follows: TGTGCCAGCAGCCCCCGGACAGGGGAAGCTTTCTTT.